A single T cell receptor beta chain is shown here with its context. In the original analysis: Reference gene primers were amplified, and this amplification served to estimate nucleated cell counts. Repertoires were generated with immunoSEQ multiplex PCR, while TCRdb's copy carries only in-frame clones and drops some. V and J calls plus clone size are reproduced from that table; the DNA served to infer D and trimming. The table has under 150,000 clones, about 75% seen once. Germline V gives CDR1 MGHRA, CDR2 YSYEKL. The CDR3 is 16 amino acids. Unmatched junction bases numbered 9, after V lost 1 base and J lost 7 bases. This entry comes from a study of blood T cell repertoires in COVID-19. Recovered Cohort 3 donors showed two negative PCRs, clearance, or symptom resolution.

The receptor comes from a woman in her fifties or sixties who had recovered from COVID-19. Material for sequencing was PBMCs or T cells enriched from blood (not recorded which). The chain employs TRBV4-1 and TRBJ1-2; 10 bases align to TRBD1. CDR3 in DNA: TGCGCCAGCAGCCAAGCCGGGACAGGGGAAGGGGGTGGCTACACCTTC. Protein sequence: CASSQAGTGEGGGYTF.